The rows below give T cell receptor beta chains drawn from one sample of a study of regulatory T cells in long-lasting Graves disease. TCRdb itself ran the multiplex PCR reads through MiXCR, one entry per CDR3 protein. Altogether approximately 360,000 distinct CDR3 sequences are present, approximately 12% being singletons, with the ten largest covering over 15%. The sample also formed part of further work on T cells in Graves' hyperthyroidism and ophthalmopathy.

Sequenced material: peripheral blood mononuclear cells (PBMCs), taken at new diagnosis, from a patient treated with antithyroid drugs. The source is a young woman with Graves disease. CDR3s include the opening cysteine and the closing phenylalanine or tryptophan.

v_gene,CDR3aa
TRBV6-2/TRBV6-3,CASSYSSRAFF
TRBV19,CASSMGLLVNIDNEQFF
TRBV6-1,CASRDRGLLAEYNEQFF
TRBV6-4,CASPWTGKDKNTEAFF
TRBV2,CASRVGTKDTQYF
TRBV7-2,CASSLRAQETQFF
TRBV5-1,CASSLGTDPQETQYF
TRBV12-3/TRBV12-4,CASSWRKFDRVGANVLTF
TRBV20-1,CSADPRLAGEGDTQYF
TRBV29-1,CSVDIYGTGTNTEAFF
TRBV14,CASSQDFGGNTIYF
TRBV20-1,CSARAGNTEAFF
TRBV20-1,CSARRYTGELFF
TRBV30,CAWLEDGYSPLHF
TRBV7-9,CASSLRTGQETQYF
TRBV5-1,CASSLVSRNTDTQYF
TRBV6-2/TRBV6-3,CASSRQGISNQPQHF
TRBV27,CASRRDMEETQYF
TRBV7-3,CASSLTGDTYTDTQYF
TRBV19,CASSSDRGSYNEQFF
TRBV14,CASSQIWGSGNTIYF
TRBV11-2,CASSLDPQPGRSKNIQYF
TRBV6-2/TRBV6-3,CASSYRGTGRTEAFF
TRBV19,CASSITGNSYNSPLHF
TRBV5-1,CASRHGVYNEQFF
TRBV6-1,CASSTPPTAGGPDTQYF
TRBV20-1,CSARDLGFNIQYF
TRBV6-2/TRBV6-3,CASSYLSTGFWNTEAFF
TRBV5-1,CASSFGDASTDTQYF
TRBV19,CASSPTRTAVTGETQYF
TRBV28,CASSLLGPANQPQHF
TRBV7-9,CASSPLRPEQFF
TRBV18,CASSPPHSSYEQYF
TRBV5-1,CASSPGTSEQYF
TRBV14,CASSQGHGGPSIGEQYF
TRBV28,CASSLEWSRQNTQYF
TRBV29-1,CSSRQPLGSSYNEQFF
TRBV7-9,CAPFPTLNYGYTF
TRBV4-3,CASSQVRGTEAFF
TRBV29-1,CSVGGSSYNEQFF
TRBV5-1,CASSLVGAGGPGETQYF
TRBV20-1,CSARRGGSSDTQYF
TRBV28,CASIGGFGRRFVEQFF
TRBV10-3,CAISETGEHGYTF
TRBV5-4,CASSLARGMNTGELFF
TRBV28,CASSSRLAGGTTTDTQYF
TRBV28,CASSLGDKNIQYF
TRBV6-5,CASSYTAGEGNEQFF
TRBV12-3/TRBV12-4,CASSLSGSRGDTQYF
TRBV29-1,CSARGTIHEQFF
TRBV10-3,CAITQGGGYTF
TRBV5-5,CASSLVWPHGINEQFF
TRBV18,CASSPDSHRAGPLHF
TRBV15,CATSADVRGPPVNQPQHF
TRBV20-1,CSASVSNTGELFF
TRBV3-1,CASSQVEGNSPLHF
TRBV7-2,CASSLARGTSGNTIYF
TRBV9,CASSVEARRTYNSPLHF